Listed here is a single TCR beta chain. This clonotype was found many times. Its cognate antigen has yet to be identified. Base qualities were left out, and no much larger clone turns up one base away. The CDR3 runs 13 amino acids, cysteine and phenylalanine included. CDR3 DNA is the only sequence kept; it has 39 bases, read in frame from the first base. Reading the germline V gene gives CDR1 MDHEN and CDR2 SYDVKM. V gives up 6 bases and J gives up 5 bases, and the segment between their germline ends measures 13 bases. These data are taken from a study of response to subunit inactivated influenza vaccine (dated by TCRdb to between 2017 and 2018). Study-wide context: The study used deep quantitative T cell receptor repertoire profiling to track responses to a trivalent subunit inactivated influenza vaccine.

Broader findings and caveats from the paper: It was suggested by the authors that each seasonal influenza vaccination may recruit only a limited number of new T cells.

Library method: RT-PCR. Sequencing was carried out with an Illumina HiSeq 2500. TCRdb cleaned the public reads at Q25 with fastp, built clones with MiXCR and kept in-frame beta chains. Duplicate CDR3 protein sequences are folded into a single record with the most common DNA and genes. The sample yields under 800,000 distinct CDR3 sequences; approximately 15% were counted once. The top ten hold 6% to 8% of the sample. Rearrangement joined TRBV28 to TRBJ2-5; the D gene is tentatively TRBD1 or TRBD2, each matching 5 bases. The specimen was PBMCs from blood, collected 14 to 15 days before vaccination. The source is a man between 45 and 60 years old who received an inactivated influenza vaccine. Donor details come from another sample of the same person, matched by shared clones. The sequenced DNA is TGTGCCAGCAGCCGGGGCGGCAGGGAGACCCAGTACTTC. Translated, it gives CASSRGGRETQYF.